Listed below are T cell receptor beta chains from one sample, sequenced in a study of response to subunit inactivated influenza vaccine. MiXCR, run by TCRdb on the RT-PCR reads, gives a single entry per CDR3 protein. The sample has about 700,000 distinct CDR3 sequences, around 13% seen once. The sequencing used PBMCs from blood, collected approximately 15 days before vaccination. Receptors were obtained from a middle-aged man who received an inactivated influenza vaccine. CDR3s include the opening cysteine and the closing phenylalanine or tryptophan. A D gene is named only where the DNA matches it firmly. Size is stated for part of the rows, as once, few or many counts, or as a class when the clone is expanded.

clone_size | j_call | d_call | v_call | cdr3_nt | cdr3_aa
- | TRBJ1-2 | TRBD1 | TRBV30 | TGTGCCTGGAGAACTTTGGGTGGCAGGGGGGTGAACTATGGCTACACCTTC | CAWRTLGGRGVNYGYTF
- | TRBJ2-1 | TRBD2 | TRBV5-5 | TGTGCCAGCAGCACCACTAGCGGGGGGGCCTACAATGAGCAGTTCTTC | CASSTTSGGAYNEQFF
many | TRBJ1-2 | - | TRBV9 | TGTGCCAGCAGTAAAACGACCGGGACACTTAATAACTATGGCTACACCTTC | CASSKTTGTLNNYGYTF
- | TRBJ2-1 | TRBD1 | TRBV4-3 | TGCGCCAGCAGCACCGCGGACAGGGGCAATGAGCAGTTCTTC | CASSTADRGNEQFF
few | TRBJ1-1 | - | TRBV4-2 | TGTGCCAGCAGCCAAGCAACAGGGTTAAGTACTGAAGCTTTCTTT | CASSQATGLSTEAFF
- | TRBJ2-7 | - | TRBV20-1 | TGCAGTGCTAGTTCAGGGGCCGACTACGAGCAGTACTTC | CSASSGADYEQYF
few | TRBJ2-5 | - | TRBV20-1 | TGCAGTGCTCCCCCCACTGGGCAGAAAGAGACCCAGTACTTC | CSAPPTGQKETQYF
- | TRBJ1-1 | - | TRBV30 | TGTGCCTGGAGTGTACCAGACGTCTGGGGCACTGAAGCTTTCTTT | CAWSVPDVWGTEAFF
- | TRBJ1-1 | - | TRBV18 | TGTGCCAGCTCACCCCAGGGAAGAGGCACTGAAGCTTTCTTT | CASSPQGRGTEAFF
- | TRBJ1-2 | - | TRBV20-1 | TGCAGTGCTGTCTCAAGGGCGAGAGATGGCTACACCTTC | CSAVSRARDGYTF
- | TRBJ2-2 | - | TRBV25-1 | TGTGCCAGCAGTGACTCGGGGGCGCCCAGCGGGGAGCTGTTTTTT | CASSDSGAPSGELFF
many | TRBJ1-6 | TRBD1 | TRBV12-3/TRBV12-4 | TGTGCCAGCAGTCCCGGGACAGGTGGTTCACCCCTCCACTTT | CASSPGTGGSPLHF
- | TRBJ2-7 | - | TRBV29-1 | TGCAGCGTTGCTACTCCAGCCTCACTATCCTACGAGCAGTACTTC | CSVATPASLSYEQYF
few | TRBJ2-5 | TRBD1 | TRBV2 | TGTGCCAGCACCACCGGGACAGGTGGAGAGACCCAGTACTTC | CASTTGTGGETQYF
- | TRBJ1-1 | TRBD1 | TRBV7-9 | TGTGCCAGCAGCCCTGAGTGGGCGGACAGGGGTACTTTCTTT | CASSPEWADRGTFF
- | TRBJ2-7 | - | TRBV5-5 | TGTGCCAGCAGCTTGGGGGCCCCCCGGGCCTACGAGCAGTACTTC | CASSLGAPRAYEQYF
few | TRBJ2-5 | TRBD2 | TRBV19 | TGTGCCAGTAGTATGACTAGCGGGATGGAGACCCAGTACTTC | CASSMTSGMETQYF
few | TRBJ1-2 | - | TRBV5-1 | TGCGCCAGCAGCGTTCAGGGACTTGACTATGGCTACACCTTC | CASSVQGLDYGYTF
- | TRBJ2-4 | - | TRBV7-6 | TGTGCCAGCAGCCCACGGGACGACAAAAACATTCAGTACTTC | CASSPRDDKNIQYF
few | TRBJ2-1 | TRBD2 | TRBV5-1 | TGCGCCAGCAGCTTGGGAGGGACTAGAAGCTCCTACAATGAGCAGTTCTTC | CASSLGGTRSSYNEQFF
few | TRBJ1-1 | - | TRBV10-3 | TGTGCCATCAGTGATATGGGGGGTAACACTGAAGCTTTCTTT | CAISDMGGNTEAFF
few | TRBJ2-7 | - | TRBV24-1 | TGTGCCACCAGTGAGGGTTGGCGGGGAGGCGAGCAGTACTTC | CATSEGWRGGEQYF
- | TRBJ2-1 | - | TRBV5-1 | TGCGCCAGCAGCTTGGCCCACGGGAGATACAATGAGCAGTTCTTC | CASSLAHGRYNEQFF
- | TRBJ2-2 | - | TRBV5-1 | TGCGCCAGCAGCTTGGTTTTCGACACCGGGGAGCTGTTTTTT | CASSLVFDTGELFF
few | TRBJ1-3 | - | TRBV4-2 | TGTGCCAGCAGCCAAGATCAGGGTAGAGGTACTGGAAACACCATATATTTT | CASSQDQGRGTGNTIYF
few | TRBJ2-1 | - | TRBV12-3/TRBV12-4 | TGTGCCAGCAGTGACCCGGAAAATGAGCAGTTCTTC | CASSDPENEQFF
few | TRBJ1-5 | - | TRBV29-1 | TGCAGCGCCGCCCGGGGCGGCAATCAGCCCCAGCATTTT | CSAARGGNQPQHF
- | TRBJ2-1 | - | TRBV24-1 | TGTGCCACCAGGGGCTCGGTAGGGGATGAGCAGTTCTTC | CATRGSVGDEQFF
- | TRBJ1-2 | TRBD1 | TRBV7-2 | TGTGCCAGCAGCGCCGCAGGGGGCCTTGGCTACACCTTC | CASSAAGGLGYTF
- | TRBJ2-3 | TRBD2 | TRBV7-2 | TGTGCCAGCAGCGTCCATGCCGGGACTACCTATACGCAGTATTTT | CASSVHAGTTYTQYF
- | TRBJ1-5 | TRBD1 | TRBV10-3 | TGTGCCACCTACCAGGGGGCTGGCAATCAGCCCCAGCATTTT | CATYQGAGNQPQHF
- | TRBJ2-7 | - | TRBV6-5 | TGTGCCAGCAGTTACGATCATCCGGGCAGGGGCCGTGACGAGCAGTACTTC | CASSYDHPGRGRDEQYF
- | TRBJ2-5 | - | TRBV6-2/TRBV6-3 | TGTGCCAGCACCCCATTGGGGGTCCCGGGGACCCAGTACTTC | CASTPLGVPGTQYF
- | TRBJ1-2 | TRBD1 | TRBV4-2 | TGTGCCAGCAGCCAAGGTCACAGGGGCTATGGCTACACCTTC | CASSQGHRGYGYTF
few | TRBJ2-5 | - | TRBV12-3/TRBV12-4 | TGTGCCAGCAGTCCAGGCGGCAGCGGAGAGACCCAGTACTTC | CASSPGGSGETQYF
few | TRBJ1-6 | TRBD1 | TRBV7-2 | TGTGCCAGCAGCCGTTTAAAACAGGGGTTGGGGAATTCACCCCTCCACTTT | CASSRLKQGLGNSPLHF
- | TRBJ2-3 | - | TRBV5-1 | TGCGCCAGCAGCTTGAGGTCCGGCACAGATACGCAGTATTTT | CASSLRSGTDTQYF
- | TRBJ1-1 | - | TRBV15 | TGTGCCACCAGCAGACAGGGAGTTGGCACTGAAGCTTTCTTT | CATSRQGVGTEAFF
- | TRBJ1-1 | - | TRBV12-3/TRBV12-4 | TGTGCCAGCAGTACCCACCCCACGTCGGCTTTCTTT | CASSTHPTSAFF
few | TRBJ2-1 | TRBD2 | TRBV19 | TGTGCCAGTAGTATTGTAGCGGGAGTTAGTGAGCAGTTCTTC | CASSIVAGVSEQFF
few | TRBJ2-7 | TRBD1 | TRBV5-1 | TGCGCCAGCAGTACTTCCGGGACAGGGCCCCACGAGCAGTACTTC | CASSTSGTGPHEQYF
many | TRBJ2-3 | TRBD2 | TRBV6-2/TRBV6-3 | TGTGCCAGCAGACACCGGGACTACACAGATACGCAGTATTTT | CASRHRDYTDTQYF
- | TRBJ2-7 | TRBD2 | TRBV4-1 | TGCGCCAGCAGCCAGCGCGGGGGTCCATGGGCCGAGCAGTACTTC | CASSQRGGPWAEQYF
- | TRBJ2-1 | - | TRBV7-2 | TGTGCCAGCAGCCATTCCGACAATGAGCAGTTCTTC | CASSHSDNEQFF
once | TRBJ2-1 | - | TRBV7-2 | TGTGCCAGCAGCGACCCCGGGACGTACTACAATGAGCAGTTCTTC | CASSDPGTYYNEQFF
few | TRBJ2-5 | - | TRBV12-3/TRBV12-4 | TGTGCCAGCAGTTTAGAAGTCGGGTTGGGGGCGCCCCAAGAGACCCAGTACTTC | CASSLEVGLGAPQETQYF
few | TRBJ2-7 | - | TRBV12-3/TRBV12-4 | TGTGCCAGCAGTTTCGGCCAGGGTAGAGGCGAGCAGTACTTC | CASSFGQGRGEQYF
few | TRBJ2-5 | - | TRBV9 | TGTGCCAGCAGCGTAGGTGCGGCACAAGAGACCCAGTACTTC | CASSVGAAQETQYF
- | TRBJ2-7 | - | TRBV7-2 | TGTGCCAGCAGCTCCCGGGGCATCTACGAGCAGTACTTC | CASSSRGIYEQYF
few | TRBJ2-3 | TRBD2 | TRBV11-1 | TGTGCCAGCAGCACCCAGCGGGAGGGGCATACGCAGTATTTT | CASSTQREGHTQYF
many | TRBJ1-6 | - | TRBV12-3/TRBV12-4 | TGTGCCAGCAGTCAAGGTGGCATTCGACATTCACCCCTCCACTTT | CASSQGGIRHSPLHF
- | TRBJ2-1 | - | TRBV29-1 | TGCAGCGACTCCTTATTTTACAATGAGCAGTTCTTC | CSDSLFYNEQFF
many | TRBJ2-1 | - | TRBV29-1 | TGCAGCGTAGCCTACAATGAGCAGTTCTTC | CSVAYNEQFF
few | TRBJ2-7 | - | TRBV11-2 | TGTGCCAGCAGCTTATTCATGGGTGGGAACGAGCAGTACTTC | CASSLFMGGNEQYF